This TCR beta chain originates from a study of CD8+CD57+ T cells in acquired aplastic anemia. The use of genomic DNA as template underpinned the TCR beta VDJ and CDR3 profiling. MiXCR was run by TCRdb on the reads, yielding one entry per CDR3 protein. The sample includes about 270,000 distinct CDR3 sequences, 55% to 60% of them seen just once. Trimming removed 4 bases at V and 2 bases at J, with 16 bases between. The germline V gene encodes CDR1 SQVTM and CDR2 ANQGSEA. CDR3 length equals 15 residues. This chain joins TRBV29-1 and TRBJ2-3; no reliable D call. This clonotype originated in a human donor with severe aplastic anemia or a healthy control (not recorded which). The sample consisted of sorted CD4+, CD8+, or CD8+CD57+ T cells (not recorded which) from PBMCs. CDR3 DNA: TGCAGCGTTGTGACCGAAAATCTAGACACAGATACGCAGTATTTT. As protein: CSVVTENLDTDTQYF.